There are a few counts of the clone carrying this T cell receptor beta chain. This sample was taken from a study of blood T cell repertoires in COVID-19. Turning to the study itself: The study drew acute and convalescent COVID-19 samples from the United States, Italy and Spain.

The germline gives CDR1 SGHTA, CDR2 FQGNSA. The V and J ends lost 0 bases and 7 bases respectively, with 21 bases between them. The CDR3 loop spans 17 amino acids. In the source study's methods: Estimation of nucleated cell counts relied on the amplification of reference gene primers. The table came from immunoSEQ multiplex PCR; TCRdb's copy has only in-frame clones and leaves some out. That table supplies the V and J calls and clone size; D and trimming were determined from the DNA. The table has some 160,000 clones, about four fifths seen once. The chain employs TRBV7-2 and TRBJ1-2; D may be TRBD1 (5 bases). The source is a man aged 65-85 years with active or convalescent COVID-19. The specimen was peripheral blood. The CDR3 loop reads CASSLALGRVGEGGYTF. The CDR3 bases are TGTGCCAGCAGCTTAGCTCTGGGTCGGGTAGGGGAGGGTGGCTACACCTTC. Full variable domain (outside the CDR3, taken from reference TRBV7-2 and TRBJ1-2): GAGVSQSPSNKVTEKGKDVELRCDPISGHTALYWYRQSLGQGLEFLIYFQGNSAPDKSGLPSDRFSAERTGGSVSTLTIQRTQQEDSAVYLCASSLALGRVGEGGYTFGSGTRLTVV.